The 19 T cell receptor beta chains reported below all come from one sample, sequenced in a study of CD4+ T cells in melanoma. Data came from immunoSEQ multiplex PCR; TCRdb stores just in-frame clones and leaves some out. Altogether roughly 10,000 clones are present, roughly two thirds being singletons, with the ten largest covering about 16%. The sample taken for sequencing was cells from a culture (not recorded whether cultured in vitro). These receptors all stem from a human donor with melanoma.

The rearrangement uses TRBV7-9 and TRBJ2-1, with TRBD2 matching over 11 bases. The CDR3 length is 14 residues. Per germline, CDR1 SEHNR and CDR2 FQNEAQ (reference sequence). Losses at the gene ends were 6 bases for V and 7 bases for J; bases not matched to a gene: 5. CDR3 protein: CASRLAGGPNEQFF. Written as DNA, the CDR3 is TGTGCCAGCAGGCTAGCGGGGGGACCAAATGAGCAGTTCTTC.

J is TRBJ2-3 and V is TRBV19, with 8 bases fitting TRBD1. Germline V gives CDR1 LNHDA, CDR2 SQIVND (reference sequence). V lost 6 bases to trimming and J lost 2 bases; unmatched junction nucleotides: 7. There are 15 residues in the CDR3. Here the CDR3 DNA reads TGTGCCAGTAGAACGGGACAGGCGCTCACAGATACGCAGTATTTT. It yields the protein CASRTGQALTDTQYF.

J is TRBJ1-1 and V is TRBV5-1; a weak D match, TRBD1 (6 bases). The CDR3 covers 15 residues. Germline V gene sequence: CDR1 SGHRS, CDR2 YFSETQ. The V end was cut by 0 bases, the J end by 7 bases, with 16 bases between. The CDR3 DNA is TGCGCCAGCAGCTTGGCCGAAGGGGGGTCTGGTGAAGCTTTCTTT. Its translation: CASSLAEGGSGEAFF. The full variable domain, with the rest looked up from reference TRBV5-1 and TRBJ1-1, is KAGVTQTPRYLIKTRGQQVTLSCSPISGHRSVSWYQQTPGQGLQFLFEYFSETQRNKGNFPGRFSGRQFSNSRSEMNVSTLELGDSALYLCASSLAEGGSGEAFFGQGTRLTVV.

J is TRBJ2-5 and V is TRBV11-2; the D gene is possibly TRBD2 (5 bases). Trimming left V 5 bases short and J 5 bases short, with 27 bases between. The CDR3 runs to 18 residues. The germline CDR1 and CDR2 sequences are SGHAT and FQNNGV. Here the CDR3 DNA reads TGTGCCAGCAGCGTGGGTGGTGCACAGCGGAGGCTAGGCGAGACCCAGTACTTC. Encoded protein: CASSVGGAQRRLGETQYF.

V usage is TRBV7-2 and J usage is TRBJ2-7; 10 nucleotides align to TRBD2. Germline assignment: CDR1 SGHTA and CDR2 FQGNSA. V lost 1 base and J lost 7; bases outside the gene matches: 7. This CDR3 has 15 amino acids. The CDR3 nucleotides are TGTGCCAGCAGCTTAGTAGCTAGCGGGAGCTGGGAGCAGTACTTC. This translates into CASSLVASGSWEQYF.

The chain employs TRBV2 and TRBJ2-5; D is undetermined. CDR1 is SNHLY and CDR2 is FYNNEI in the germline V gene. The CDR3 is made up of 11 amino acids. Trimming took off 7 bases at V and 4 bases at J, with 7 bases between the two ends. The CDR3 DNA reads TGTGCCAGCAACCCCAGAGAGACCCAGTACTTC. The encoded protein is CASNPRETQYF. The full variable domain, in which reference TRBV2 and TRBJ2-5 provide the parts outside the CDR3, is EPEVTQTPSHQVTQMGQEVILRCVPISNHLYFYWYRQILGQKVEFLVSFYNNEISEKSEIFDDQFSVERPDGSNFTLKIRSTKLEDSAMYFCASNPRETQYFGPGTRLLVL.

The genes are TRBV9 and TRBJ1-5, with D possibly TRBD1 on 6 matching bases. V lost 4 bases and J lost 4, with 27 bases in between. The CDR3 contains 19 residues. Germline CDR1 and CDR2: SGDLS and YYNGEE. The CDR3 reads CASSIPGPYREPKNQPQHF. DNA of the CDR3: TGTGCCAGCAGCATCCCAGGCCCCTACAGGGAACCAAAAAATCAGCCCCAGCATTTT.

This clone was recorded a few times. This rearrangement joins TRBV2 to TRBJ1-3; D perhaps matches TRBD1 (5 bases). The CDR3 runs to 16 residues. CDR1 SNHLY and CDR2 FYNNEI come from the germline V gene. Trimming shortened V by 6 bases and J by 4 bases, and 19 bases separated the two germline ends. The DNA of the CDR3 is TGTGCCAGCAGCGGTCCAGGGAAGCCTCCCGGAAACACCATATATTTT. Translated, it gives CASSGPGKPPGNTIYF.

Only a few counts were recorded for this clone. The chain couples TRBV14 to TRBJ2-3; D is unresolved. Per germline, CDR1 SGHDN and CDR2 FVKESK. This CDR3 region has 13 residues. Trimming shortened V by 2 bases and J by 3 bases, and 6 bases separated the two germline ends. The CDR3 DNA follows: TGTGCCAGCAGCCAATTTAGAACAGATACGCAGTATTTT. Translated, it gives CASSQFRTDTQYF.

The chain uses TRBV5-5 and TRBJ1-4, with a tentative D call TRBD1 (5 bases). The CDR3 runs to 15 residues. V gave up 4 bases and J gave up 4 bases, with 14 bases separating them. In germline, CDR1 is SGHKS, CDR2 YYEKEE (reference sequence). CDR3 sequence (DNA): TGTGCCAGCAGCCCTCGGGGCGGAATTAATGAAAAACTGTTTTTT. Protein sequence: CASSPRGGINEKLFF. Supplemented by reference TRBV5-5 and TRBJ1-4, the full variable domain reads DAGVTQSPTHLIKTRGQQVTLRCSPISGHKSVSWYQQVLGQGPQFIFQYYEKEERGRGNFPDRFSARQFPNYSSELNVNALLLGDSALYLCASSPRGGINEKLFFGSGTQLSVL.

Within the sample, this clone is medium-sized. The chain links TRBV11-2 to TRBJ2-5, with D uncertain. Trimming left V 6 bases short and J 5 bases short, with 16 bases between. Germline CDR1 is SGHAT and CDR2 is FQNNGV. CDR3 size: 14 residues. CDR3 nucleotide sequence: TGTGCCAGCAGAGGGTTAGGACGAAGGGAGACCCAGTACTTC. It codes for CASRGLGRRETQYF.

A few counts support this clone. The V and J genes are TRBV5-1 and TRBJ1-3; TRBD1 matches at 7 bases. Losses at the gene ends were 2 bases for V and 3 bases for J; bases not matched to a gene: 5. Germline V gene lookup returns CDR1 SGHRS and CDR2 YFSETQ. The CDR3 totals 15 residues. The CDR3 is CASSFEGARGNTIYF. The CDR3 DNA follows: TGCGCCAGCAGCTTCGAGGGGGCCCGTGGAAACACCATATATTTT.

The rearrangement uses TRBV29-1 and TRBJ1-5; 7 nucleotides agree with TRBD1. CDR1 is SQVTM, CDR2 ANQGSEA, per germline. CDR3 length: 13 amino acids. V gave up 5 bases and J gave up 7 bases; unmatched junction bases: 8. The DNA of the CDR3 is TGCAGCGTTCTTGGGACAGCGGGACAGCCCCAGCATTTT. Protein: CSVLGTAGQPQHF.

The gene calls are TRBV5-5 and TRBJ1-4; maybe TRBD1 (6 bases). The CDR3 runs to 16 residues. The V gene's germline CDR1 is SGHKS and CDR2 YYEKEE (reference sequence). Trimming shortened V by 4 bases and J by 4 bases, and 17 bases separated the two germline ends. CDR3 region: CASSLEKTGFNEKLFF. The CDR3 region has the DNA TGTGCCAGCAGCCTCGAAAAAACAGGGTTTAATGAAAAACTGTTTTTT.

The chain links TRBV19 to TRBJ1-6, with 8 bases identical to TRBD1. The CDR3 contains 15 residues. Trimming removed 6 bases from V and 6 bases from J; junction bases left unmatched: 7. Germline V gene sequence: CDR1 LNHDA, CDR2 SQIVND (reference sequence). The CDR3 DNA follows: TGTGCCAGTAGCATGAGGACAGGGTTTAATTCACCCCTCCACTTT. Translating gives CASSMRTGFNSPLHF.

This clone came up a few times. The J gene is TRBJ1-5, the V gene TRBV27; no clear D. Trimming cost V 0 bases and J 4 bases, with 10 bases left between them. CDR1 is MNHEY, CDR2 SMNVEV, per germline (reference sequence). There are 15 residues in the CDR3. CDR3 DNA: TGTGCCAGCAGTTTATCCCGGCTAGGTAATCAGCCCCAGCATTTT. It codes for CASSLSRLGNQPQHF.

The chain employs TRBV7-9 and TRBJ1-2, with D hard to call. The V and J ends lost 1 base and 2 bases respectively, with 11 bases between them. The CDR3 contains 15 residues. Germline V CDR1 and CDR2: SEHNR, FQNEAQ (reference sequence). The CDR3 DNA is TGTGCCAGCAGCTTAGGCGGGTCTTTAAACTATGGCTACACCTTC. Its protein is CASSLGGSLNYGYTF.

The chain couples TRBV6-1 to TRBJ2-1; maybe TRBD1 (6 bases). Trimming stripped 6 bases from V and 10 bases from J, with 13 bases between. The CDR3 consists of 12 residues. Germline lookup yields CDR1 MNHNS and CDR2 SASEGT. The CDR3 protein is CASSLTGWEQFF. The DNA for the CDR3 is TGTGCCAGCAGCCTTACAGGGTGGGAGCAGTTCTTC.

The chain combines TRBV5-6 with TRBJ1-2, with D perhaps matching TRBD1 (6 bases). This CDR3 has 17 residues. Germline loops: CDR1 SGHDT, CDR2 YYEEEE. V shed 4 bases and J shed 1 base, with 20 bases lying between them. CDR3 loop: CASSLGLERGNNYGYTF. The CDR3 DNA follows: TGTGCCAGCAGCCTCGGGTTAGAGAGGGGGAATAACTATGGCTACACCTTC.